This TCR beta chain was retrieved from a study of early T cells in non-severe SARS-CoV-2 infection. Looking at the study overall: Sequencing of bulk RNA from unsorted whole blood was done, without chain pairing.

This clonotype has more than one count but fewer than ten. As yet, its antigen is unknown. Unique molecular identifiers were attached to individual cDNA molecules. TCRdb used MiXCR to reprocess the 5' RACE reads, holding one entry per CDR3 protein. The sample carries around 60,000 distinct CDR3 sequences, 20% to 25% recorded once. Whole-study findings and limits: Matching with VDJdb favored anti-spike CD8 responses (missing private and CD4 specificities).

Germline CDR1 is GTSNPN and CDR2 is SVGIG (reference sequence). V trimming: 1 base; J trimming: 4 bases; junction bases outside the gene matches: 11. This CDR3 region has 16 residues. Sequencing used whole blood, obtained at baseline. The receptor's source is an adult who was a healthcare worker with PCR-confirmed SARS-CoV-2 infection or an uninfected control (not recorded which). This chain connects TRBV30 to TRBJ2-7, with 9 bases that match TRBD1. CDR3 sequence reads: CAWSGTGGTHGYEQYF. CDR3 bases: TGTGCCTGGAGTGGAACAGGGGGCACCCATGGATACGAGCAGTACTTC.